Listed here is a single T cell receptor (beta chain). In the source study's methods: Nucleated cell number was recorded as an estimate derived from reference gene primer amplification. Repertoires were generated with immunoSEQ multiplex PCR, while TCRdb's copy carries only in-frame clones and drops some. The V and J calls and clone size are taken from that table; D and trimming were inferred from the DNA. Here the sample spans 100,000 to 150,000 clones, about 94% being singletons. This sample stems from a study of blood T cell repertoires in COVID-19. Study details: Acute-phase and convalescent COVID-19 samples originated in the United States, Italy and Spain. From T cells, B-cell-depleted T cells, or PBMCs came the material, which was cDNA or gDNA.

Germline V gene sequence: CDR1 MNHNS, CDR2 SASEGT. This CDR3 has 14 residues. Trimming removed 3 bases from V and 0 bases from J, with 9 bases in between. In Seattle, patients joined the study during active infection and were tracked longitudinally. Sample: peripheral blood. This receptor was taken from a man between 50 and 59 years old with COVID-19, enrolled during active disease. The genes are TRBV6-1 and TRBJ2-7, with a weak D call TRBD1 (5 bases). The CDR3 spells CASSEQGLSYEQYF. The CDR3 region has the DNA TGTGCCAGCAGTGAGCAGGGCCTCTCCTACGAGCAGTACTTC.